The T cell receptor (beta chain) under discussion was sequenced for a study of shared clonotypes between healthy human individuals. Study background: Researchers assigned three CD4 naive, three CD4 memory, two CD8 naive and one CD8 memory plate to each donor.

Repertoires were generated with immunoSEQ multiplex PCR, while TCRdb's copy carries only in-frame clones and drops some. The sample records 900,000 to 1,200,000 clones, 75% to 85% being singletons. The germline V gene has CDR1 SNHLY and CDR2 FYNNEI. V dropped 6 bases and J dropped 5; count of bases not matched to a gene: 9. The CDR3 contains 16 residues. This clonotype originated in a man aged 18 to 30 in good health. Some clones in this sample may be carry-over from other donors' samples. V usage is TRBV2 and J usage is TRBJ2-2, with 10 bases fitting TRBD2. The material sequenced was memory CD4+ T cells from PBMCs. Noted subset: CD45RA-negative fraction. CDR3 DNA sequence: TGTGCCAGCAGCCTAGGGACAGCGGGAGGGACCGGGGAGCTGTTTTTT. Translating gives CASSLGTAGGTGELFF.